These 18 T cell receptor beta chains originate from one sample sequenced in a study of blood T cell repertoires in COVID-19. Data came from immunoSEQ multiplex PCR; TCRdb stores just in-frame clones and leaves some out. The sample lists 350,000 to 400,000 clones; around 87% were seen once. Material for sequencing was PBMCs or T cells enriched from blood (not recorded which). These receptors were collected from a young woman with acute COVID-19.

V usage is TRBV30 and J usage is TRBJ2-3, with TRBD2 matching over 12 bases. Germline CDR1 GTSNPN, CDR2 SVGIG (reference sequence). The CDR3 runs to 16 residues. The J segment lost 8 bases and the V segment lost 3 bases, leaving 12 bases of the junction unmatched. CDR3 nucleotides: TGTGCCTGGAGCCCAAAAACTAGCGGGGGGTCAGGTACGCAGTATTTT. Translating it yields CAWSPKTSGGSGTQYF.

The chain carries TRBV5-1 and TRBJ2-4; possible D gene TRBD1, 7 bases. Between the trimmed V and J ends, which lost 1 base and 8 bases, there was a span of 13 bases. CDR3 length equals 14 residues. Germline CDR1 SGHRS, CDR2 YFSETQ. The CDR3 DNA reads TGCGCCAGCAGCTTGCTTCAGGGGGGTGACATTCAGTACTTC. This sequence encodes CASSLLQGGDIQYF.

The rearrangement joins TRBV28 to TRBJ1-2; D is unclear. Germline assignment: CDR1 MDHEN and CDR2 SYDVKM. This CDR3 contains 16 residues. Trimming took off 5 bases at V and 0 bases at J, with 16 bases between the two ends. CDR3 in amino acids: CASSEAGQRANYGYTF. The CDR3 nucleotides read TGTGCCAGCAGTGAGGCAGGCCAGCGGGCTAACTATGGCTACACCTTC.

The V call is TRBV10-1, the J call TRBJ2-1, with 8 bases lining up with TRBD1. Germline-derived CDR1 and CDR2 are WNHNN and SYGVQD (reference sequence). After removal of 2 bases from V and 0 bases from J, the junction contained 3 bases not matched to a gene. This CDR3 spans 16 amino acids. The CDR3 loop is CASSEGRGLSYNEQFF. The CDR3 DNA sequence: TGCGCCAGCAGTGAGGGCAGGGGGCTCTCCTACAATGAGCAGTTCTTC.

This chain links TRBV11-2 with TRBJ1-2, with D unclear. V was shortened by 1 base and J by 8 bases, with 20 bases between the two germline ends. The germline V gene encodes CDR1 SGHAT and CDR2 FQNNGV. This CDR3 region has 16 residues. CDR3 nucleotide sequence: TGTGCCAGCAGCTTAGTTCCCCGGGGTACGTTGATCGGCTACACCTTC. The encoded protein is CASSLVPRGTLIGYTF.

The rearrangement joins TRBV7-3 to TRBJ2-1; 7 bases map to TRBD2. The length of the CDR3 is 14 residues. Trimming cost V 2 bases and J 6 bases; bases outside gene matches: 4. Germline-derived CDR1 and CDR2 are SGHTA and FQGTGA. Here the CDR3 DNA reads TGTGCCAGCAGCTTATTGGGAGGGTTCAATGAGCAGTTCTTC. This encodes CASSLLGGFNEQFF.

The rearrangement links TRBV29-1 to TRBJ1-1; 8 bases fit TRBD1. V gave up 7 bases and J gave up 3 bases; unmatched junction bases: 7. This CDR3 is 13 amino acids long. Germline V CDR1 and CDR2: SQVTM, ANQGSEA. This CDR3 is CSAQTGADTEAFF. CDR3 in DNA: TGCAGCGCCCAGACAGGGGCTGACACTGAAGCTTTCTTT.

The J gene is TRBJ2-5, the V gene TRBV29-1, with 8 bases aligning to TRBD1. Germline V gives CDR1 SQVTM, CDR2 ANQGSEA. This CDR3 is 15 amino acids long. V was clipped by 3 bases and J by 7 bases; unmatched bases: 13. CDR3 in amino acids: CSVEGGQAKSGTQYF. For the CDR3, the DNA is TGCAGCGTTGAGGGGGGACAGGCAAAATCAGGGACCCAGTACTTC.

The count of this clone is one. The chain combines TRBV18 with TRBJ2-7, with D possibly TRBD1 on 6 matching bases. The germline CDR1 and CDR2 sequences are KGHSH and LQKENI. Between the trimmed V and J ends, which lost 3 bases and 0 bases, there was a span of 12 bases. The CDR3 sequence is 15 residues long. The CDR3 nucleotides read TGTGCCAGCTCACCGGACAGCCTCCCCTCCTACGAGCAGTACTTC. Its protein is CASSPDSLPSYEQYF.

This clone was seen only a few times. The genes are TRBV5-4 and TRBJ1-1; D not resolved. The CDR3 contains 14 residues. Trimming took 2 bases from V and 5 from J, leaving 13 bases between them. Germline V gives CDR1 SGHNT, CDR2 YYREEE (reference sequence). The CDR3 DNA reads as TGTGCCAGCAGCTTTGGGGTTCGGGGAACTGAAGCTTTCTTT. The encoded protein is CASSFGVRGTEAFF.

This clone has just one count. This chain joins TRBV19 and TRBJ2-2; 10 bases are a match to TRBD2. Germline assignment: CDR1 LNHDA and CDR2 SQIVND (reference sequence). This CDR3 is 16 amino acids long. Trimming cost V 6 bases and J 4 bases; bases outside gene matches: 8. The CDR3 spells CASRPTGTSVTGELFF. The DNA of the CDR3 is TGTGCCAGTAGGCCAACAGGGACTAGCGTCACCGGGGAGCTGTTTTTT.

The J gene is TRBJ2-1, the V gene TRBV11-2; 8 positions agree with TRBD2. Trimming at V came to 3 bases and at J to 4 bases, leaving 11 bases not matched to a gene. CDR1 and CDR2 (germline): SGHAT, FQNNGV. The CDR3 contains 17 residues. This chain's CDR3 is CASSFPTSEIIYNEQFF. The CDR3 coding sequence is TGTGCCAGCAGCTTCCCGACTAGCGAGATAATTTACAATGAGCAGTTCTTC.

The V gene is TRBV10-1, the J gene TRBJ2-2; 8 bases match TRBD1. The V segment lost 0 bases and the J segment 2 bases; nucleotides outside the gene matches: 5. Per the germline V gene, CDR1 is WNHNN and CDR2 is SYGVQD (reference sequence). This CDR3 has 17 amino acids. The CDR3 DNA follows: TGCGCCAGCAGTGAGTCGACAGGGGTGATCAACACCGGGGAGCTGTTTTTT. It encodes CASSESTGVINTGELFF.

The chain links TRBV21-1 to TRBJ2-3; TRBD2, as called in the table, went unchecked against the DNA. TRBV21-1 has pseudogene status. The CDR3 has 14 residues. The DNA of the CDR3 is TGTGCCAGCAGCAAGGGACTAGCGACAGATACGCAGTATTTT. Encoded protein: CASSKGLATDTQYF.

Points on this clone: This CDR3 is also generated by other DNA sequences in the sample. The chain has TRBV18 and TRBJ1-1; TRBD1 matches 8 bases. The CDR3 consists of 14 residues. Germline V gives CDR1 KGHSH, CDR2 LQKENI. V lost 2 bases, J lost 5 bases, and 4 bases stayed unmatched. CDR3 nucleotides: TGTGCCAGCTCACCAGGAACAGGGGGTACTGAAGCTTTCTTT. Translation: CASSPGTGGTEAFF.

Here the CDR3 DNA reads TGCGCCAGCAGCCAAGCGTGGACAGGGGGCTCCTTAGTCTTCTACGAGCAGTACTTC. It translates to CASSQAWTGGSLVFYEQYF. The J gene is TRBJ2-7, the V gene TRBV4-1, with 11 bases lining up with TRBD1. The CDR3 is made up of 19 amino acids. V lost 1 base to trimming and J lost 3 bases; unmatched junction nucleotides: 14. Germline values: CDR1 MGHRA, CDR2 YSYEKL.

The chain combines TRBV5-1 with TRBJ2-1; possible D gene TRBD2, 5 bases. V gave up 1 base and J gave up 0 bases, with 11 bases separating them. The germline V gene encodes CDR1 SGHRS and CDR2 YFSETQ. The CDR3 has 16 amino acids. The CDR3 DNA reads TGCGCCAGCAGCTTGTTTAGCGTAAGCTCCTACAATGAGCAGTTCTTC. Translation gives CASSLFSVSSYNEQFF.

This clone showed up just once. The rearrangement uses TRBV18 and TRBJ2-7; 8 positions match TRBD1. The germline V gene encodes CDR1 KGHSH and CDR2 LQKENI. The length of the CDR3 is 13 residues. V lost 6 bases and J lost 6; bases outside the gene matches: 7. This CDR3 is CASSQDRAREQYF. In DNA, the CDR3 is TGTGCCAGCTCCCAGGACAGGGCTCGCGAGCAGTACTTC.